The 30 T cell receptor beta chains below come from one sample, sequenced in a study of T cell changes during pregnancy in multiple sclerosis. Sequenced by immunoSEQ multiplex PCR; TCRdb stores in-frame clones only, minus some. The table includes under 100,000 clones, around 90% detected once. The sequencing here drew on peripheral blood, taken in the first trimester of pregnancy. These receptors all stem from a female donor in good health, enrolled as a control in a pregnancy study.

The chain has TRBV30 and TRBJ2-7; perhaps TRBD2 as D (5 bases). This CDR3 contains 11 residues. Germline V gene lookup returns CDR1 GTSNPN and CDR2 SVGIG (reference sequence). V lost 4 bases and J 3 bases, leaving 7 bases between the germline ends. Here the CDR3 reads CAWTRDYEQYF. The CDR3 DNA reads as TGTGCCTGGACTCGGGACTACGAGCAGTACTTC.

CDR3 region: CAWSVPGQGYRSNQPQHF. The CDR3 coding sequence is TGTGCCTGGAGTGTACCGGGACAGGGATATAGAAGCAATCAGCCCCAGCATTTT. The chain is built from TRBV30 and TRBJ1-5; 9 bases map to TRBD1. Looked up from germline, CDR1 is GTSNPN and CDR2 is SVGIG (reference sequence). This CDR3 region has 18 residues. V lost 0 bases and J lost 1; bases outside the gene matches: 10. Full variable domain (rest looked up from reference TRBV30 and TRBJ1-5): SQTIHQWPATLVQPVGSPLSLECTVEGTSNPNLYWYRQAAGRGLQLLFYSVGIGQISSEVPQNLSASRPQDRQFILSSKKLLLSDSGFYLCAWSVPGQGYRSNQPQHFGDGTRLSIL.

This chain links TRBV7-2 with TRBJ2-1, with 11 positions matching TRBD2. CDR3 size: 14 residues. Germline V CDR1 and CDR2: SGHTA, FQGNSA. V lost 7 bases and J lost 8; bases outside the gene matches: 7. The CDR3 loop is CASMVAGGQDEQFF. The CDR3 DNA reads TGTGCCAGCATGGTAGCGGGGGGGCAGGATGAGCAGTTCTTC.

The rearrangement uses TRBV19 and TRBJ1-5; TRBD1 is a possible D gene (6 bases). The germline V and J ends were trimmed by 10 bases and 4 bases, with 14 bases remaining between them. This CDR3 is built from 13 residues. Germline V gives CDR1 LNHDA, CDR2 SQIVND (reference sequence). CDR3 nucleotides: TGTGCCACCCGTGACAGGTTAAATCAGCCCCAGCATTTT. Translating it yields CATRDRLNQPQHF.

The chain combines TRBV28 with TRBJ2-1; weak D call: TRBD2 (5 bases). The CDR3 has 14 residues. In germline, CDR1 is MDHEN, CDR2 SYDVKM. Trimming removed 6 bases at V and 6 bases at J, with 15 bases between. This CDR3 reads CASRRNTRPNEQFF. The CDR3, as DNA: TGTGCCAGCAGACGGAACACTAGACCCAATGAGCAGTTCTTC.

The chain links TRBV6-4 to TRBJ2-5, with D possibly matching TRBD2 (7 bases). This CDR3 region has 15 residues. V shed 1 base and J shed 5 bases, with 14 bases lying between them. CDR1 and CDR2 (germline): MRHNA, SNTAGT. Here the CDR3 DNA reads TGTGCCAGCAGTGACTTAGGGGGGGCCGATGAGACCCAGTACTTC. It translates to CASSDLGGADETQYF.

This clone appeared a single time. The gene calls are TRBV7-2 and TRBJ2-4; TRBD2 matches 10 bases. The V segment lost 1 base and the J segment 0 bases; nucleotides outside the gene matches: 3. The CDR3 is 17 amino acids. The germline V gene encodes CDR1 SGHTA and CDR2 FQGNSA. Here the CDR3 DNA reads TGTGCCAGCAGCTTAGGCGGACTAGCGGAAGCCAAAAACATTCAGTACTTC. It translates to CASSLGGLAEAKNIQYF.

The chain is built from TRBV4-3 and TRBJ2-2; the match to TRBD1 covers 7 bases. With V trimmed by 4 bases and J by 4 bases, 0 bases remained unmatched. Germline CDR1 is LGHNA and CDR2 is YSLEER. The CDR3 extends over 13 amino acids. CDR3 region: CASSPGGTGELFF. The CDR3, as DNA: TGCGCCAGCAGCCCAGGGGGCACCGGGGAGCTGTTTTTT.

This clone was seen once. The V gene is TRBV2, the J gene TRBJ1-2; 8 positions match TRBD1. This CDR3 region has 14 residues. J gave up 7 bases and V 3 bases, and 7 bases lay outside the gene matches. The V gene's germline CDR1 is SNHLY and CDR2 FYNNEI. The CDR3 nucleotides are TGTGCCAGCAGTGAGGAAGGACAGGGTTTTGGCTACACCTTC. It translates to CASSEEGQGFGYTF.

The rearrangement joins TRBV5-6 to TRBJ2-4, with D tentatively TRBD2 (7 bases). The CDR3 length is 16 residues. CDR1 is SGHDT and CDR2 is YYEEEE in the germline V gene. The V gene lost 0 bases and the J gene lost 9 bases, with 19 bases spanning the gap. The CDR3 here is CASSLEVRGARGIQYF. The CDR3 coding sequence is TGTGCCAGCAGCTTGGAAGTTCGGGGGGCGAGGGGCATTCAGTACTTC.

This clone has just one count. The rearrangement links TRBV7-6 to TRBJ2-5; 14 bases map to TRBD2. The trim removed 5 bases at V and 5 bases at J, leaving 7 bases unmatched. The CDR3 spans 16 residues. Germline V CDR1 and CDR2: SGHVS, FNYEAQ. DNA for the CDR3: TGTGCCAGCAGCAGAGGACTAGCGGGGGGCCGGGAGACCCAGTACTTC. Translating gives CASSRGLAGGRETQYF.

V and J are TRBV11-2 and TRBJ1-1, with unresolved D. Trimming stripped 1 base from V and 10 bases from J, with 10 bases between. In germline, CDR1 is SGHAT, CDR2 FQNNGV. The CDR3 has 12 residues. The CDR3 reads CASSLGQSPAFF. The CDR3 region has the DNA TGTGCCAGCAGCTTAGGACAATCCCCAGCTTTCTTT.

DNA of the CDR3: TGTGCCAGCCAGTCCGGGGGGCGTTCACCCCTCCACTTT. This codes for CASQSGGRSPLHF. The rearrangement uses TRBV28 and TRBJ1-6; TRBD1 might be the D (6 bases). V was trimmed by 8 bases and J by 9 bases, leaving 14 bases between them. The CDR3 runs to 13 residues. Germline lookup yields CDR1 MDHEN and CDR2 SYDVKM.

The chain combines TRBV28 with TRBJ2-7; 7 bases align to TRBD2. This CDR3 spans 17 amino acids. Germline V CDR1 and CDR2: MDHEN, SYDVKM. J gave up 0 bases and V 1 base, and 9 bases lay outside the gene matches. The CDR3 is CASSLFLVAGRSYEQYF. CDR3 DNA sequence: TGTGCCAGCAGTTTATTTTTGGTAGCGGGCCGCTCCTACGAGCAGTACTTC.

The V gene is TRBV9, the J gene TRBJ2-2; a possible D gene is TRBD1 (6 bases). V was cut by 0 bases and J by 2 bases, with 8 bases left in between. This CDR3 region has 15 residues. The germline CDR1 and CDR2 sequences are SGDLS and YYNGEE. The CDR3 DNA reads TGTGCCAGCAGCGTAGGGACAGCCAACACCGGGGAGCTGTTTTTT. Residues: CASSVGTANTGELFF.

The chain links TRBV7-9 to TRBJ1-5; no reliable D call. The V gene lost 2 bases and the J gene lost 4 bases, with 3 bases spanning the gap. Germline V gives CDR1 SEHNR, CDR2 FQNEAQ (reference sequence). The CDR3 runs 12 residues. The CDR3 loop reads CASSLQNQPQHF. The CDR3 region has the DNA TGTGCCAGCAGCTTACAAAATCAGCCCCAGCATTTT.

The CDR3 sequence: CASSFLSLRGDYEQYF. The CDR3 coding sequence is TGTGCCAGCAGCTTCCTTTCTTTGCGGGGGGACTACGAGCAGTACTTC. The genes are TRBV7-8 and TRBJ2-7; 8 nucleotides agree with TRBD2. Germline lookup yields CDR1 SGHVS and CDR2 FQNEAQ. CDR3 length: 16 residues. V was clipped by 3 bases and J by 3 bases; unmatched bases: 10.

The chain joins TRBV6-4 to TRBJ2-5; 8 nucleotides match TRBD2. Germline V gene sequence: CDR1 MRHNA, CDR2 SNTAGT. The CDR3 runs to 15 residues. V lost 4 bases, J lost 5 bases, and 9 bases stayed unmatched. The CDR3 protein is CASSVTPGGPETQYF. The DNA of the CDR3 is TGTGCCAGCAGTGTAACGCCGGGGGGGCCTGAGACCCAGTACTTC.

The chain couples TRBV6-5 to TRBJ1-1; 7 bases are a match to TRBD1. This CDR3 contains 14 residues. CDR1 and CDR2 from the germline V gene are MNHEY and SVGAGI. With V trimmed by 2 bases and J by 4 bases, 4 bases remained unmatched. CDR3 sequence (DNA): TGTGCCAGCAGTTACAGGGGGCCGGGCACTGAAGCTTTCTTT. Residues: CASSYRGPGTEAFF.

The V and J genes are TRBV7-3 and TRBJ1-1, with D unclear. The V gene lost 0 bases and the J gene lost 1 base, with 9 bases spanning the gap. Germline V gene sequence: CDR1 SGHTA, CDR2 FQGTGA. There are 15 residues in the CDR3. CDR3 sequence: CASSLTTETNTEAFF. DNA for the CDR3: TGTGCCAGCAGCTTAACAACAGAGACGAACACTGAAGCTTTCTTT.

The genes are TRBV5-1 and TRBJ2-7, with D maybe TRBD1 (5 bases). This CDR3 is 15 amino acids long. Germline CDR1 reads SGHRS; CDR2 reads YFSETQ. V shed 2 bases and J shed 2 bases, with 14 bases lying between them. The CDR3 DNA sequence: TGCGCCAGCAGCTTAGGTAAACAGGCGACCTACGAGCAGTACTTC. Translation: CASSLGKQATYEQYF.

Only one count was recorded for this clone. This chain connects TRBV6-5 to TRBJ1-6, with a tentative D call TRBD1 (5 bases). Germline V lookup: CDR1 MNHEY, CDR2 SVGAGI. This CDR3 is built from 15 residues. Trimming shortened V by 6 bases and J by 0 bases, and 9 bases separated the two germline ends. CDR3 region: CASRTDSSYNSPLHF. CDR3 DNA: TGTGCCAGCAGGACAGACAGCTCCTATAATTCACCCCTCCACTTT.

This clone has only one observation. The V and J genes are TRBV27 and TRBJ1-2; 12 nucleotides agree with TRBD1. The CDR3 covers 14 residues. V shed 9 bases and J 3 bases; nucleotides not matched to a gene: 5. Germline V gives CDR1 MNHEY, CDR2 SMNVEV (reference sequence). The CDR3 protein is CASGDRGRDYGYTF. CDR3 nucleotide sequence: TGTGCCAGTGGGGACAGGGGGCGAGACTATGGCTACACCTTC.

The V call is TRBV6-4, the J call TRBJ1-2, with 8 bases lining up with TRBD1. This CDR3 has 13 residues. V lost 4 bases to trimming and J lost 4 bases; unmatched junction nucleotides: 2. Germline V gene lookup returns CDR1 MRHNA and CDR2 SNTAGT. CDR3 nucleotides: TGTGCCAGCAGTGGACAGGGGACCTATGGCTACACCTTC. Translated, it gives CASSGQGTYGYTF.

The rearrangement uses TRBV10-1 and TRBJ2-5; weak D call: TRBD1 (6 bases). This CDR3 comprises 13 residues. The V gene's germline CDR1 is WNHNN and CDR2 SYGVQD (reference sequence). The CDR3, as DNA: TGCACCGGGGCAGGGGAAATCCAAGAGACCCAGTACTTC. It is translated as CTGAGEIQETQYF.

This chain connects TRBV5-6 to TRBJ1-1; 7 bases fit TRBD1. The CDR3 totals 15 residues. Trimming removed 2 bases from V and 1 base from J; junction bases left unmatched: 5. The V gene's germline CDR1 is SGHDT and CDR2 YYEEEE. CDR3 sequence reads: CASSLRGLSNTEAFF. The CDR3 region has the DNA TGTGCCAGCAGCTTAAGGGGGCTTTCGAACACTGAAGCTTTCTTT.

J is TRBJ2-1 and V is TRBV7-8; D perhaps matches TRBD1 (5 bases). This CDR3 is built from 16 residues. Germline CDR1 SGHVS, CDR2 FQNEAQ. With 5 bases removed from V and 0 bases from J, the gap between germline ends came to 14 bases. The CDR3 region is CASSLPPGLSYNEQFF. CDR3 coding DNA: TGTGCCAGCAGCCTCCCCCCAGGGCTCTCCTACAATGAGCAGTTCTTC.

A remark on this clone: At one end the junction does not follow the germline gene, possibly because of a read error. This sequence joins TRBV7-7 and TRBJ2-5; D is perhaps TRBD1 (5 bases). The CDR3 consists of 16 residues. Germline lookup yields CDR1 SSHAT and CDR2 FNYEAQ (reference sequence). CDR3 protein: CASSLEVGARQETQYF. In DNA form, the CDR3 reads TGTGCTAGCAGCTTAGAAGTTGGGGCCAGGCAAGAGACCCAGTACTTC.

The V gene is TRBV29-1, the J gene TRBJ1-3; TRBD1 matches 9 bases. The CDR3 consists of 14 residues. The J segment lost 3 bases and the V segment lost 6 bases, leaving 6 bases of the junction unmatched. CDR1 SQVTM and CDR2 ANQGSEA come from the germline V gene. The CDR3 sequence is CSVEQGASGNTIYF. DNA of the CDR3: TGCAGCGTGGAACAGGGGGCAAGTGGAAACACCATATATTTT.

The J gene is TRBJ2-5, the V gene TRBV5-5; 11 bases agree with TRBD2. Germline V lookup: CDR1 SGHKS, CDR2 YYEKEE (reference sequence). V shed 0 bases and J 5 bases; nucleotides not matched to a gene: 6. The CDR3 loop spans 16 amino acids. CDR3 sequence (DNA): TGTGCCAGCAGCTTGGACCTAGCGGGGGGCACCGAGACCCAGTACTTC. This translates into CASSLDLAGGTETQYF.